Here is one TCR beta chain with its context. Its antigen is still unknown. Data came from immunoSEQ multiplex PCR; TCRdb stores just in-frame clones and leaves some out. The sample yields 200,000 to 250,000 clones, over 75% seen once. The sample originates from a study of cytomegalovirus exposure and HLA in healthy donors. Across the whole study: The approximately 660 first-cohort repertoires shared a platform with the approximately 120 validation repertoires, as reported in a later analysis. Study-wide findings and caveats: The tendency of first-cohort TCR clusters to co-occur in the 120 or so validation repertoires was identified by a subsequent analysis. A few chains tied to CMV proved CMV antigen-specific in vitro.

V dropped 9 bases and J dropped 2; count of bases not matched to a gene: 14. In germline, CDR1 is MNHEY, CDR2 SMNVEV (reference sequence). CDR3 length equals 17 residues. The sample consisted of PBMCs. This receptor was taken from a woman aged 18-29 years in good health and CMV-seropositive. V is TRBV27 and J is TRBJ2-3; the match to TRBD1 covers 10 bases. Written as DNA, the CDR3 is TGTGCCAGAGGTTCCCGCCAGGGACAGGGGTTCACAGATACGCAGTATTTT. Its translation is CARGSRQGQGFTDTQYF.